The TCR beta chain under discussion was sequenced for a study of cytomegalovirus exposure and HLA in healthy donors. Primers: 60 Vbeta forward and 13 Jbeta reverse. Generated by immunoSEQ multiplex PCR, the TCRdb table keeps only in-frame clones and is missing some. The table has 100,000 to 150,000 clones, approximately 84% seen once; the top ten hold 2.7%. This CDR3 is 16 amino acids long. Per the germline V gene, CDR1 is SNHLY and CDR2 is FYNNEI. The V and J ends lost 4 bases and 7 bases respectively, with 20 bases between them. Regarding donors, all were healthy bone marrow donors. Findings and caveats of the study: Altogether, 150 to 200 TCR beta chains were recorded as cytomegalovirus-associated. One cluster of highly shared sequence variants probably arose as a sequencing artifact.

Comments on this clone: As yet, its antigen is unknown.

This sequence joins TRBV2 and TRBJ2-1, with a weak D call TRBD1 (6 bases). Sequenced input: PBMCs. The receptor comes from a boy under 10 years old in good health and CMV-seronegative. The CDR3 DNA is TGTGCCAGCAGTGGCCCCCGGGACACAGTGTGGAATGAGCAGTTCTTC. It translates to CASSGPRDTVWNEQFF.